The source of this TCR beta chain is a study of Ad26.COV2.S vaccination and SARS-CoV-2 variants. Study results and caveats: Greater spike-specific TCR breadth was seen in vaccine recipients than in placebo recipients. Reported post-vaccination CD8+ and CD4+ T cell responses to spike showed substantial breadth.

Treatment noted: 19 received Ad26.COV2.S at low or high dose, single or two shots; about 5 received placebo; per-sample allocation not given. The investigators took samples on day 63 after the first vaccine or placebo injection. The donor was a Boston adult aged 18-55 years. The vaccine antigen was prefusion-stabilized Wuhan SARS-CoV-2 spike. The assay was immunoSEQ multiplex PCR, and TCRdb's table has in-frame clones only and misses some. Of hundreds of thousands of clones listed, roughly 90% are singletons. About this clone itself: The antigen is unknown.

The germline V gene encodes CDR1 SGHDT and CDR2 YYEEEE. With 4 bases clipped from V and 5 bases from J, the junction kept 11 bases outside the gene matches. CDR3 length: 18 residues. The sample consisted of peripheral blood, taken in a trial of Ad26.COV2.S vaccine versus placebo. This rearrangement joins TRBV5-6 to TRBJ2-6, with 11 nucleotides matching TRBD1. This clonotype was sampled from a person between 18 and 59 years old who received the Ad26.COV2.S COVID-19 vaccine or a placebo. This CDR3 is CASSEVRTGGSWANVLTF. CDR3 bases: TGTGCCAGCAGCGAGGTTCGGACAGGGGGCTCCTGGGCCAACGTCCTGACTTTC.